This T cell receptor beta chain was identified during a study of post-analysis software for immune sequencing data. The study's findings and limits: Patients had higher frequencies than controls of roughly five TRBV segments, including TRBV5-6, TRBV5-1 and TRBV20-1. Patients with multiple sclerosis recorded significantly lower normalized Chao1 diversity than controls, the study found.

The V end was cut by 8 bases, the J end by 2 bases, with 10 bases between. Germline V lookup: CDR1 MNHNY, CDR2 SVGAGI (reference sequence). The CDR3 runs 12 residues. This clonotype was counted between two and nine times. The antigen is not known. Built from TCR beta cDNA, the libraries had unique molecular identifiers in them. TCRdb reprocessed the PCR reads with MiXCR, giving one entry per CDR3 protein. The table has fewer than 550,000 distinct CDR3 sequences, approximately 34% seen once. What was sequenced was blood. The sequence came from a girl younger than 18 with multiple sclerosis. The rearrangement joins TRBV6-6 to TRBJ2-7; D is ambiguous. The CDR3 bases are TGTGCCAGCGGCCAGGTACCCTACGAGCAGTACTTC. Amino acid sequence: CASGQVPYEQYF.